Each of the 26 T cell receptor beta chains below was sequenced from the same sample in a study of blood T cells in healthy people across ages. A sample-barcoded 5' primer and a J-beta primer mix were used in a second PCR of roughly 7 to 11 cycles. TCRdb reanalysed the 5' RACE reads using MiXCR and keeps one entry per CDR3 protein. Of around 800,000 distinct CDR3 sequences detected, about half appear once; the ten largest clones hold 15% to 20%. Input material: blood. The source is an older man in good health.

The chain recombines TRBV7-2 with TRBJ1-4; perhaps TRBD1 as D (5 bases). The V gene's germline CDR1 is SGHTA and CDR2 FQGNSA. The V end lost 5 bases, the J end lost 1 base, and 17 bases lay between the germline ends. The CDR3 has 17 residues. The CDR3 sequence: CASSARAGSLTNEKLFF. The CDR3 DNA reads TGTGCCAGCAGCGCGAGGGCAGGGTCCCTAACTAATGAAAAACTGTTTTTT. The full variable domain, with the rest looked up from reference TRBV7-2 and TRBJ1-4, is GAGVSQSPSNKVTEKGKDVELRCDPISGHTALYWYRQSLGQGLEFLIYFQGNSAPDKSGLPSDRFSAERTGGSVSTLTIQRTQQEDSAVYLCASSARAGSLTNEKLFFGSGTQLSVL.

This clonotype came up a few times. The chain has TRBV30 and TRBJ2-4; 10 nucleotides agree with TRBD2. This CDR3 is 15 amino acids long. CDR1 is GTSNPN, CDR2 SVGIG, per germline (reference sequence). V gave up 0 bases and J gave up 4 bases; unmatched junction bases: 3. The CDR3 DNA reads as TGTGCCTGGAGTGTACGGACTAGCGGAAAAAACATTCAGTACTTC. Its translation is CAWSVRTSGKNIQYF. Together with reference TRBV30 and TRBJ2-4, the CDR3 gives the full variable domain: SQTIHQWPATLVQPVGSPLSLECTVEGTSNPNLYWYRQAAGRGLQLLFYSVGIGQISSEVPQNLSASRPQDRQFILSSKKLLLSDSGFYLCAWSVRTSGKNIQYFGAGTRLSVL.

This clonotype has only a few counts. This chain links TRBV5-1 with TRBJ2-5; weak D call: TRBD1 (6 bases). The CDR3 contains 15 residues. The V gene lost 4 bases and the J gene lost 1 base, with 14 bases spanning the gap. Germline V gives CDR1 SGHRS, CDR2 YFSETQ. In DNA form, the CDR3 reads TGCGCCAGCAGCACCGGACAGAGACGCCAAGAGACCCAGTACTTC. This translates into CASSTGQRRQETQYF.

This chain links TRBV5-1 with TRBJ2-1, with TRBD1 identical over 9 bases. Germline V CDR1 and CDR2: SGHRS, YFSETQ. V lost 5 bases to trimming and J lost 4 bases; unmatched junction nucleotides: 10. The length of the CDR3 is 16 residues. The CDR3 loop reads CASSRDPGTGYNEQFF. CDR3 in DNA: TGCGCCAGCAGTAGGGACCCCGGGACAGGGTACAATGAGCAGTTCTTC.

The chain uses TRBV9 and TRBJ2-2; TRBD1 is a possible D gene (6 bases). Trimming pared 4 bases from V and 6 bases from J, leaving 13 bases between. CDR1 is SGDLS, CDR2 YYNGEE, per germline. The CDR3 has 14 amino acids. DNA for the CDR3: TGTGCCAGCAGCTCCGACAGGCCCCCCGGGGAGCTGTTTTTT. This sequence encodes CASSSDRPPGELFF.

This clonotype was recorded once. The rearrangement uses TRBV20-1 and TRBJ2-1; 7 positions match TRBD2. The length of the CDR3 is 14 residues. The trim removed 0 bases at V and 13 bases at J, leaving 12 bases unmatched. CDR1 and CDR2 (germline): DFQATT, SNEGSKA (reference sequence). The CDR3 here is CSARDAGEGETQFF. The DNA for the CDR3 is TGCAGTGCTAGAGATGCGGGGGAGGGTGAGACCCAGTTCTTC.

Only a few counts were recorded for this clonotype. The V gene is TRBV7-2, the J gene TRBJ1-5; a possible D gene is TRBD1 (6 bases). Trimming took off 3 bases at V and 5 bases at J, with 8 bases between the two ends. The germline CDR1 and CDR2 sequences are SGHTA and FQGNSA. There are 13 residues in the CDR3. The CDR3 here is CASSLGQHQPQHF. CDR3 coding DNA: TGTGCCAGCAGCTTGGGACAACATCAGCCCCAGCATTTT.

The chain has TRBV24-1 and TRBJ2-5; no clear D gene. CDR1 is KGHDR and CDR2 is SFDVKD in the germline V gene. This CDR3 has 14 residues. The V gene lost 1 base and the J gene lost 4 bases, with 9 bases spanning the gap. CDR3 region: CATSDFSTSETQYF. In DNA, the CDR3 is TGTGCCACCAGTGATTTTTCTACGTCAGAGACCCAGTACTTC.

This clonotype was counted ten times or more. This chain joins TRBV5-1 and TRBJ2-1; TRBD2 agrees at 7 bases. The CDR3 contains 15 residues. Germline V CDR1 and CDR2: SGHRS, YFSETQ. V lost 5 bases and J lost 8; bases outside the gene matches: 13. CDR3 in amino acids: CASRAGTTTADEQFF. DNA for the CDR3: TGCGCCAGCAGGGCCGGGACTACGACCGCCGATGAGCAGTTCTTC.

This clonotype has a handful of counts. The genes are TRBV12-3 or TRBV12-4 and TRBJ1-1; the D gene is possibly TRBD1 (5 bases). This CDR3 comprises 15 residues. V was shortened by 2 bases and J by 1 base, with 11 bases between the two germline ends. The CDR3 DNA follows: TGTGCCAGCAGTTTATCCGGGGGGAGGAACACTGAAGCTTTCTTT. As protein: CASSLSGGRNTEAFF.

The chain recombines TRBV20-1 with TRBJ2-2; D remains ambiguous. V lost 0 bases and J 6 bases, leaving 11 bases between the germline ends. The CDR3 covers 14 residues. CDR1 DFQATT and CDR2 SNEGSKA come from the germline V gene (reference sequence). The CDR3 loop is CSARDLVSPGELFF. Here the CDR3 DNA reads TGCAGTGCTAGAGATCTAGTCTCGCCCGGGGAGCTGTTTTTT.

This clonotype was found a few times. The V call is TRBV27, the J call TRBJ2-7, with 10 bases lining up with TRBD2. The V and J ends lost 4 bases and 4 bases, in that order; junction bases with no gene match: 4. The V gene's germline CDR1 is MNHEY and CDR2 SMNVEV (reference sequence). CDR3 length equals 14 residues. As DNA, the CDR3 is TGTGCCAGCAGTTCCTCAGCGGGAGGGTACGAGCAGTACTTC. Residues: CASSSSAGGYEQYF.

The rearrangement links TRBV7-2 to TRBJ2-7; D not resolved. V was cut by 5 bases and J by 3 bases, with 11 bases left in between. CDR1 is SGHTA and CDR2 is FQGNSA in the germline V gene. The CDR3 is 13 amino acids. CDR3 loop: CASSPNELYEQYF. CDR3 bases: TGTGCCAGCAGCCCAAACGAGCTCTACGAGCAGTACTTC.

CDR3 DNA sequence: TGCAGTGCTAGAGATAGGGGACAGGGCATCTATGGCTACACCTTC. It specifies CSARDRGQGIYGYTF. The rearrangement links TRBV20-1 to TRBJ1-2, with 9 nucleotides matching TRBD1. Germline V CDR1 and CDR2: DFQATT, SNEGSKA (reference sequence). V lost 0 bases to trimming and J lost 4 bases; unmatched junction nucleotides: 6. The CDR3 sequence is 15 residues long.

V gene TRBV29-1 combines with J gene TRBJ2-1; possibly TRBD1 for D (7 bases). The CDR3 is 15 residues long. CDR1 is SQVTM and CDR2 is ANQGSEA in the germline V gene. V gave up 4 bases and J gave up 9 bases, with 22 bases separating them. The CDR3 reads CSVGGGSPNGGEQFF. CDR3 coding DNA: TGCAGCGTTGGAGGGGGCAGTCCCAACGGGGGTGAGCAGTTCTTC.

The J gene is TRBJ2-1, the V gene TRBV9; D ambiguous. V was shortened by 4 bases and J by 10 bases, with 15 bases between the two germline ends. This CDR3 contains 13 residues. Germline V gene data show CDR1 as SGDLS and CDR2 as YYNGEE. The CDR3 spells CASSPSVKSEQFF. The CDR3 DNA reads as TGTGCCAGCAGCCCTAGTGTGAAGTCAGAGCAGTTCTTC. Based on the CDR3 plus reference TRBV9 and TRBJ2-1, the full variable domain is DSGVTQTPKHLITATGQRVTLRCSPRSGDLSVYWYQQSLDQGLQFLIQYYNGEERAKGNILERFSAQQFPDLHSELNLSSLELGDSALYFCASSPSVKSEQFFGPGTRLTVL.

This clonotype appeared a few times. The V call is TRBV5-1, the J call TRBJ2-1, with D possibly being TRBD1 (6 bases). Trimming shortened V by 3 bases and J by 4 bases, and 14 bases separated the two germline ends. Germline CDR1 reads SGHRS; CDR2 reads YFSETQ. The CDR3 consists of 15 residues. In nucleotides, the CDR3 is TGCGCCAGCAGCTCGAACCCGGGACAATACAATGAGCAGTTCTTC. Translating gives CASSSNPGQYNEQFF.

This clonotype was observed at least ten times. The V call is TRBV9, the J call TRBJ2-1; D perhaps matches TRBD1 (6 bases). The CDR3 consists of 15 residues. V lost 0 bases and J lost 4, with 11 bases in between. Germline loops: CDR1 SGDLS, CDR2 YYNGEE. The CDR3 is CASSVDPGQYNEQFF. The CDR3 DNA is TGTGCCAGCAGCGTAGACCCGGGACAATACAATGAGCAGTTCTTC.

V gene TRBV20-1 combines with J gene TRBJ2-4, with 12 bases that match TRBD2. J lost 6 bases, V lost 5 bases, and 2 bases had no gene match. The CDR3 totals 13 residues. In germline, CDR1 is DFQATT, CDR2 SNEGSKA (reference sequence). CDR3 region: CSAPGLAGNIQYF. The CDR3 coding sequence is TGCAGTGCTCCGGGACTAGCGGGAAACATTCAGTACTTC.

The gene calls are TRBV5-1 and TRBJ2-1; 9 bases are a match to TRBD2. Near its end, the DNA agrees better with TRBJ2-7, so the J call may be wrong. There are 16 residues in the CDR3. Germline loops: CDR1 SGHRS, CDR2 YFSETQ. The CDR3 spells CASSPGGGLAYNEQYF. CDR3 coding DNA: TGCGCCAGCAGCCCCGGAGGGGGACTAGCCTACAATGAGCAGTACTTC.

The V and J genes are TRBV20-1 and TRBJ2-5; D could derive from TRBD1 or TRBD2 (6 bases each). The CDR3 spans 15 residues. Germline CDR1 and CDR2: DFQATT and SNEGSKA (reference sequence). V lost 6 bases, J lost 1 base, and 18 bases lay in between. The CDR3 sequence: CSARRGGGFQETQYF. The DNA for the CDR3 is TGCAGTGCCCGACGAGGGGGAGGTTTCCAAGAGACCCAGTACTTC.

This clonotype was observed a single time. This sequence joins TRBV20-1 and TRBJ1-2; tentative D call: TRBD1 (6 bases). V was cut by 0 bases and J by 6 bases, with 14 bases left in between. The CDR3 contains 14 residues. The germline V gene has CDR1 DFQATT and CDR2 SNEGSKA (reference sequence). Written as DNA, the CDR3 is TGCAGTGCTAGAGATCTGGACAGCGATCATGGCTACACCTTC. Translating it yields CSARDLDSDHGYTF.

The chain recombines TRBV7-8 with TRBJ2-1; 7 bases agree with TRBD2. This CDR3 has 16 amino acids. Germline CDR1 is SGHVS and CDR2 is FQNEAQ. V was pared by 5 bases and J by 6 bases, with 13 bases of the junction left unmatched. The CDR3 protein is CASSPSSGQAFNEQFF. CDR3 in DNA: TGTGCCAGCAGCCCGAGTAGCGGGCAAGCTTTCAATGAGCAGTTCTTC.

The rearrangement joins TRBV5-1 to TRBJ2-3, with D maybe TRBD1 (6 bases). This CDR3 comprises 16 residues. From germline, CDR1 is SGHRS and CDR2 YFSETQ. V lost 4 bases and J 0 bases, leaving 15 bases between the germline ends. The CDR3 DNA is TGCGCCAGCAGCCCGAGAGGGGGTGGTAGCACAGATACGCAGTATTTT. Its protein product is CASSPRGGGSTDTQYF.

V gene TRBV27 combines with J gene TRBJ1-5, with D maybe TRBD1 (5 bases). Trimming stripped 5 bases from V and 6 bases from J, with 17 bases between. This CDR3 is built from 15 residues. CDR1 and CDR2 from the germline V gene are MNHEY and SMNVEV (reference sequence). The CDR3 here is CASSPLDSGPQPQHF. In DNA form, the CDR3 reads TGTGCCAGCAGTCCTCTTGACAGCGGGCCTCAGCCCCAGCATTTT.

CDR3 residues: CASSQDQRRTSRNGYTF. The DNA of the CDR3 is TGTGCCAGCAGCCAAGATCAGCGCCGGACAAGTCGGAATGGCTACACCTTC. V and J are TRBV3-1 and TRBJ1-2; D may be TRBD1 (5 bases). The germline CDR1 and CDR2 sequences are LGHDT and YNNKEL (reference sequence). The CDR3 loop spans 17 amino acids. V was trimmed by 0 bases and J by 6 bases, leaving 20 bases between them.